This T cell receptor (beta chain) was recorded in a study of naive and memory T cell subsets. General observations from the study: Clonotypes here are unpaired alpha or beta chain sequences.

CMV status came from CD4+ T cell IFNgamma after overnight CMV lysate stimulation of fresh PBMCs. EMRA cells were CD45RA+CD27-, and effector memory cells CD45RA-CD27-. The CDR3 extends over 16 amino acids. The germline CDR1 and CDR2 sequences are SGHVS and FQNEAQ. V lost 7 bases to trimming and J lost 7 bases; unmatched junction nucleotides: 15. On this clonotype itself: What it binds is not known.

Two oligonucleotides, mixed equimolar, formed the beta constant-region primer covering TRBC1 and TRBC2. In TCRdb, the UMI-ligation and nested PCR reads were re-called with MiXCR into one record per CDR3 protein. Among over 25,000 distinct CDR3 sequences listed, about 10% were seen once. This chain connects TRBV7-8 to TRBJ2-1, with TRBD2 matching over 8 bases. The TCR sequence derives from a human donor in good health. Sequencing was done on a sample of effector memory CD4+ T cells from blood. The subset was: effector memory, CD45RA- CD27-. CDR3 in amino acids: CASIGAGVIAGNEQFF. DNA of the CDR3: TGTGCCAGCATTGGAGCGGGAGTTATCGCGGGGAATGAGCAGTTCTTC. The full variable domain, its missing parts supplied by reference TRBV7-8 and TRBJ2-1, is GAGVSQSPRYKVAKRGQDVALRCDPISGHVSLFWYQQALGQGPEFLTYFQNEAQLDKSGLPSDRFFAERPEGSVSTLKIQRTQQEDSAVYLCASIGAGVIAGNEQFFGPGTRLTVL.